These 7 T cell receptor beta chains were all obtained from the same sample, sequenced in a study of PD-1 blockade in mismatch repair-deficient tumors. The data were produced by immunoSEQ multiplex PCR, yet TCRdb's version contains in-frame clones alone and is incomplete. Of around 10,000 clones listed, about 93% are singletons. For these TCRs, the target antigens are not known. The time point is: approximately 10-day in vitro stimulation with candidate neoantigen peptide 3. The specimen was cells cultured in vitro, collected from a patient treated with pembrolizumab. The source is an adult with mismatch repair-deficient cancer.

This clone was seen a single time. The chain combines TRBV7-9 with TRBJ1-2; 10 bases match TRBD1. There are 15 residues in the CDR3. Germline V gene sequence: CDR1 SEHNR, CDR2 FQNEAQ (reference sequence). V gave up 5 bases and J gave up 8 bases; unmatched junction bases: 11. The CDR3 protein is CASSTRDRGIGGYTF. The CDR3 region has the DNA TGTGCCAGCAGCACCCGGGACAGGGGAATTGGAGGCTACACCTTC. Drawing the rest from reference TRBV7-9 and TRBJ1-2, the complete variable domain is DTGVSQNPRHKITKRGQNVTFRCDPISEHNRLYWYRQTLGQGPEFLTYFQNEAQLEKSRLLSDRFSAERPKGSFSTLEIQRTEQGDSAMYLCASSTRDRGIGGYTFGSGTRLTVV.

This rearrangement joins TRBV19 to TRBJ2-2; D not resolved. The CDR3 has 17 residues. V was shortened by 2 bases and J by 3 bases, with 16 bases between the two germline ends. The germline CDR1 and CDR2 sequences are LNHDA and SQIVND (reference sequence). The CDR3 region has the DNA TGTGCCAGTAGTATACTAGTCGTCCCATTGCACACCGGGGAGCTGTTTTTT. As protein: CASSILVVPLHTGELFF.

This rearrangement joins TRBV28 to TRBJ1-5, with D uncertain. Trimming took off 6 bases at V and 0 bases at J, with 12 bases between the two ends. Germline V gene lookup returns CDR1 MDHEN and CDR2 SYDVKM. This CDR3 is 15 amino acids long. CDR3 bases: TGTGCCAGCAGATTACAGATTTATAGCAATCAGCCCCAGCATTTT. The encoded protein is CASRLQIYSNQPQHF. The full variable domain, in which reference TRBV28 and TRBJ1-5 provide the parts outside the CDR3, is DVKVTQSSRYLVKRTGEKVFLECVQDMDHENMFWYRQDPGLGLRLIYFSYDVKMKEKGDIPEGYSVSREKKERFSLILESASTNQTSMYLCASRLQIYSNQPQHFGDGTRLSIL.

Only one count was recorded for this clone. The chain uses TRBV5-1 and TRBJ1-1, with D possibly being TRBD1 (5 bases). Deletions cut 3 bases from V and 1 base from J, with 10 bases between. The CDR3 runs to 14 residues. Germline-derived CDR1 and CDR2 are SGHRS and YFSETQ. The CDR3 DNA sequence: TGCGCCAGCAGCTCCCTGACAGAGAACACTGAAGCTTTCTTT. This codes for CASSSLTENTEAFF.

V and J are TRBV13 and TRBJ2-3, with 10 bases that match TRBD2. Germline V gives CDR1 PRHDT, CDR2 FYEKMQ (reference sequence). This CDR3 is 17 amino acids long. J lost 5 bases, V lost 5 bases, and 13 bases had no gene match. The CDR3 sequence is CASSAPGLASWRDTQYF. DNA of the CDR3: TGTGCCAGCAGCGCACCGGGACTAGCGTCTTGGAGAGATACGCAGTATTTT.

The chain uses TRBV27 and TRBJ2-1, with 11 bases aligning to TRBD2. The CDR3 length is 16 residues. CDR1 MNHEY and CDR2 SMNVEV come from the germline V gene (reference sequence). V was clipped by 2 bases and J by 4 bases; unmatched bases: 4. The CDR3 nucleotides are TGTGCCAGCAGTTTAGTGTTAGCGGGAGGGTACAATGAGCAGTTCTTC. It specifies CASSLVLAGGYNEQFF.

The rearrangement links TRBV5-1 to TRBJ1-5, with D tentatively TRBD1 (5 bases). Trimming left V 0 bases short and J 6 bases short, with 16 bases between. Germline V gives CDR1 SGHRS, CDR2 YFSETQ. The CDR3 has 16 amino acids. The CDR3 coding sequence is TGCGCCAGCAGCTTGGACCCCCGGCAGGGAGGTCAGCCCCAGCATTTT. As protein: CASSLDPRQGGQPQHF.